The 10 T cell receptor beta chains below were found in one sample sequenced in a study of shared T cell receptors in the human thymus. Profiling relied on immunoSEQ multiplex PCR, and the TCRdb table lists in-frame clones only, not all of them. The profile shows about 380,000 clones, more than 85% of them singletons. The sequencing input was thymocytes. The receptors shown here come from a human donor.

The V gene is TRBV7-2, the J gene TRBJ2-2; D call uncertain. This CDR3 contains 14 residues. Germline-derived CDR1 and CDR2 are SGHTA and FQGNSA. Trimming pared 4 bases from V and 2 bases from J, leaving 8 bases between. Written as DNA, the CDR3 is TGTGCCAGCAGCTCTCCTTATAACACCGGGGAGCTGTTTTTT. This sequence encodes CASSSPYNTGELFF.

The chain is built from TRBV7-3 and TRBJ2-1; TRBD1 matches 8 bases. Unmatched junction bases numbered 11, after V lost 6 bases and J lost 7 bases. The CDR3 loop spans 15 amino acids. Germline CDR1 and CDR2: SGHTA and FQGTGA. In nucleotides, the CDR3 is TGTGCCAGCAGTAGATCAGGGGGCCTTGGGAATGAGCAGTTCTTC. Translating it yields CASSRSGGLGNEQFF.

The chain employs TRBV28 and TRBJ1-2; maybe TRBD1 (6 bases). CDR1 and CDR2 (germline): MDHEN, SYDVKM. This CDR3 comprises 16 residues. The V and J ends lost 7 bases and 0 bases respectively, with 18 bases between them. CDR3 loop: CASTYRGVCTNYGYTF. The CDR3 DNA sequence: TGTGCCAGCACTTATAGGGGGGTATGCACTAACTATGGCTACACCTTC.

V gene TRBV5-1 combines with J gene TRBJ2-1; TRBD2 agrees at 9 bases. Germline V gene data show CDR1 as SGHRS and CDR2 as YFSETQ. J gave up 5 bases and V 4 bases, and 7 bases lay outside the gene matches. The CDR3 consists of 15 residues. CDR3 DNA: TGCGCCAGCAGCCCTGGGGAGCGGGAGGACAATGAGCAGTTCTTC. This codes for CASSPGEREDNEQFF.

The CDR3 loop reads CSTRKEAASTEAFF. The DNA of the CDR3 is TGCAGCACACGAAAGGAGGCAGCGAGTACTGAAGCTTTCTTT. The V gene is TRBV29-1, the J gene TRBJ1-1, with D unresolved. The CDR3 covers 14 residues. Germline V gives CDR1 SQVTM, CDR2 ANQGSEA. The germline V and J ends were trimmed by 8 bases and 5 bases, with 21 bases remaining between them.

The gene calls are TRBV7-9 and TRBJ2-7; 7 bases map to TRBD2. The CDR3 is 16 amino acids. Germline CDR1 SEHNR, CDR2 FQNEAQ (reference sequence). V lost 1 base, J lost 9 bases, and 15 bases stayed unmatched. The CDR3 DNA reads TGTGCCAGCAGCTTAGGCAGCCGGTACGCCCGCGGGAGGCAGTACTTC. Protein product: CASSLGSRYARGRQYF.

V usage is TRBV5-1 and J usage is TRBJ1-1, with D unresolved. Trimming removed 4 bases from V and 2 bases from J, with 9 bases in between. The CDR3 totals 13 residues. Germline V gene sequence: CDR1 SGHRS, CDR2 YFSETQ. The CDR3 region is CASSACLNTEAFF. CDR3 coding DNA: TGCGCCAGCAGCGCTTGTCTAAACACTGAAGCTTTCTTT.

The chain carries TRBV14 and TRBJ2-6, with 8 bases aligning to TRBD2. The CDR3 sequence is 21 residues long. With 0 bases clipped from V and 0 bases from J, the junction kept 13 bases outside the gene matches. CDR1 is SGHDN, CDR2 FVKESK, per germline. The CDR3 DNA follows: TGTGCCAGCAGCCAAGATCGGCTAGCGGGTAGTAGGAGCTCTGGGGCCAACGTCCTGACTTTC. As protein: CASSQDRLAGSRSSGANVLTF.

Concerning this clone itself: This likely comes from a read error, as the CDR3 has no conserved phenylalanine or tryptophan at its end. No DNA is shown, since the ends of the CDR3 on it are uncertain; the CDR3 is the one TCRdb lists. J is TRBJ2-7 and V is TRBV5-8; the listed D gene, TRBD1, was not tested against the DNA. The CDR3 region is 15 residues in length, termini included. Germline CDR1 SGHTS, CDR2 YDEGEE. CDR3 in amino acids: CASSRRQGREPTKGI.

The rearrangement links TRBV7-2 to TRBJ2-7; TRBD2 aligns across 11 bases. The CDR3 runs 16 residues. CDR1 is SGHTA and CDR2 is FQGNSA in the germline V gene. The ends lost 6 bases at V and 4 bases at J; junction bases unmatched: 11. The CDR3: CASRLGLAGGGYEQYF. In DNA form, the CDR3 reads TGTGCCAGCAGATTGGGTCTAGCGGGAGGAGGGTACGAGCAGTACTTC.